These 3 T cell receptor beta chains were all obtained from the same sample, sequenced in a study of blood T cell repertoires in COVID-19. Sequencing was performed with immunoSEQ multiplex PCR; in TCRdb, only in-frame clones are kept and a portion is missing. The sample has around 170,000 clones, about 86% seen once. The sample consisted of peripheral blood. Source of these receptors: a man aged 45-65 years with active or convalescent COVID-19.

The CDR3 here is CASSLEVGLSTDTQYF. As DNA, the CDR3 is TGTGCCAGCAGCTTAGAGGTGGGCCTCAGCACAGATACGCAGTATTTT. The chain couples TRBV11-3 to TRBJ2-3; D is unclear. V was clipped by 0 bases and J by 0 bases, with 10 bases between them. The germline V gene encodes CDR1 SGHNT and CDR2 YENEEA. The CDR3 has 16 amino acids.

V is TRBV7-3 and J is TRBJ2-7, with TRBD1 identical over 10 bases. Germline lookup yields CDR1 SGHTA and CDR2 FQGTGA. With 1 base clipped from V and 4 bases from J, the junction kept 10 bases outside the gene matches. CDR3 length equals 17 residues. For the CDR3, the DNA is TGTGCCAGCAGCTTAAGACAGGGGGCGCGTGGGGGATACGAGCAGTACTTC. Residues: CASSLRQGARGGYEQYF.

The chain links TRBV5-4 to TRBJ2-5, with D tentatively TRBD1 (6 bases). CDR1 is SGHNT, CDR2 YYREEE, per germline (reference sequence). This CDR3 has 15 residues. Trimming took off 4 bases at V and 3 bases at J, with 16 bases between the two ends. The CDR3 here is CASSNRQVMEETQYF. The CDR3 DNA reads as TGTGCCAGCAGCAACCGACAGGTAATGGAAGAGACCCAGTACTTC.